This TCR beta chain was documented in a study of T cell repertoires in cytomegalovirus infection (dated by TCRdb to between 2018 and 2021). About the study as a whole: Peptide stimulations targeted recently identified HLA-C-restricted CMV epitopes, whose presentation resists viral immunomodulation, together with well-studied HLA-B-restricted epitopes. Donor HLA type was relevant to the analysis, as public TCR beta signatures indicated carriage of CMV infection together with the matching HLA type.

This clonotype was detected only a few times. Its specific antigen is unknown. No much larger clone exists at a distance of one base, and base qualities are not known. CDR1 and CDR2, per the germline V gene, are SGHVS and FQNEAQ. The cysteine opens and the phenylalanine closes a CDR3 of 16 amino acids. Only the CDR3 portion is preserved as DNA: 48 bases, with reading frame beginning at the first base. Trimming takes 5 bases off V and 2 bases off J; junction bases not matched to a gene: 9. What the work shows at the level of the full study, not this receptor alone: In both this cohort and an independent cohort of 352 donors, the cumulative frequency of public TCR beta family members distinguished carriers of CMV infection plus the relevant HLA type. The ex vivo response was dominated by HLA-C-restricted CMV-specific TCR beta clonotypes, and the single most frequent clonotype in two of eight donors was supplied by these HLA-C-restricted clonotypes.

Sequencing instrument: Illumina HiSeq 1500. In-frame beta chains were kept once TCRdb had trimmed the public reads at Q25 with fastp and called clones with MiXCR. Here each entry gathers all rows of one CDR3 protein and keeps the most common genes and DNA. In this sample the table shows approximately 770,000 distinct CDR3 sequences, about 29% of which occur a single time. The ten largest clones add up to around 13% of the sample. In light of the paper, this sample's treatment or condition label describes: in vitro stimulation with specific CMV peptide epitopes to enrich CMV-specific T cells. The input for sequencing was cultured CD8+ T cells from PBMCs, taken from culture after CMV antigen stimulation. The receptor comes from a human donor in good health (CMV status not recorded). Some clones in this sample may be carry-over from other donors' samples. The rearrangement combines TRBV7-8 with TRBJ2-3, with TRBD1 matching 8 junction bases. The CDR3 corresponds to CASSVDRGQLTDTQYF. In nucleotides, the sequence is TGTGCCAGCAGCGTAGACAGGGGACAACTCACAGATACGCAGTATTTT.